These 12 T cell receptor beta chains share one sample of origin, sequenced in a study of blood T cell repertoires in COVID-19. Produced via immunoSEQ multiplex PCR; TCRdb's table is partial and in-frame only. The table records 15,000 or so clones, around 88% of them present only once. The sample consisted of peripheral blood. These receptors were obtained from a human donor in a cohort sampled during active COVID-19.

This clone was detected only a few times. The CDR3 sequence: CASSPPPGAEVGETQYF. The CDR3 bases are TGTGCCAGCAGTCCCCCCCCGGGAGCAGAGGTGGGAGAGACCCAGTACTTC. This chain connects TRBV27 to TRBJ2-5; D possibly corresponds to TRBD2 (6 bases). The CDR3 covers 17 residues. V lost 5 bases and J 4 bases, leaving 23 bases between the germline ends. Per the germline V gene, CDR1 is MNHEY and CDR2 is SMNVEV (reference sequence).

This clone was observed a handful of times. The chain couples TRBV6-2 or TRBV6-3 to TRBJ2-1; the match to TRBD1 covers 12 bases. The CDR3 is made up of 15 amino acids. Germline CDR1 MNHEY, CDR2 SVGEGT. Losses at the gene ends were 5 bases for V and 12 bases for J; bases not matched to a gene: 11. The CDR3 region has the DNA TGTGCCAGCAGTCCATCGGGACAGGGGGCCAGATGGCAGTTCTTC. This codes for CASSPSGQGARWQFF.

The J gene is TRBJ2-1, the V gene TRBV27; a weak D match, TRBD2 (5 bases). The germline gives CDR1 MNHEY, CDR2 SMNVEV (reference sequence). The CDR3 is made up of 15 amino acids. V was clipped by 3 bases and J by 4 bases, with 13 bases between them. The CDR3 reads CASSFDYPIYNEQFF. DNA of the CDR3: TGTGCCAGCAGTTTCGACTACCCAATTTACAATGAGCAGTTCTTC.

The chain carries TRBV4-3 and TRBJ1-6, with a tentative D call TRBD1 (5 bases). This CDR3 region has 14 residues. Trimming removed 1 base from V and 6 bases from J, with 7 bases in between. Germline CDR1 LGHNA, CDR2 YSLEER. This CDR3 reads CASSQGQINSPLHF. The CDR3 nucleotides read TGCGCCAGCAGCCAAGGACAGATTAATTCACCCCTCCACTTT.

The chain joins TRBV7-2 to TRBJ2-3; TRBD2 might be the D (7 bases). The CDR3 has 13 residues. Trimming shortened V by 11 bases and J by 4 bases, and 16 bases separated the two germline ends. Germline CDR1 reads SGHTA; CDR2 reads FQGNSA. CDR3 loop: CAGGREIADTQYF. The CDR3 nucleotides read TGTGCCGGGGGGCGGGAGATTGCAGATACGCAGTATTTT.

This sequence joins TRBV19 and TRBJ2-7; 8 positions match TRBD2. Germline values: CDR1 LNHDA, CDR2 SQIVND (reference sequence). V shed 7 bases, J shed 3 bases, and the junction held 5 bases outside the gene matches. CDR3 size: 13 residues. The CDR3 spells CASKMRGVYEQYF. CDR3 in DNA: TGTGCCAGTAAGATGCGGGGGGTCTACGAGCAGTACTTC.

The CDR3 DNA reads TGTGCCAGCAGTGATTTGGGGAGTTTAAAAAACAATGAGCAGTTCTTC. Its translation: CASSDLGSLKNNEQFF. J is TRBJ2-1 and V is TRBV6-1; weak D call: TRBD2 (5 bases). The CDR3 is 16 residues long. Germline values: CDR1 MNHNS, CDR2 SASEGT. Trimming cost V 3 bases and J 5 bases, with 17 bases left between them.

This sequence joins TRBV7-9 and TRBJ2-5, with D maybe TRBD1 (6 bases). CDR1 SEHNR and CDR2 FQNEAQ come from the germline V gene (reference sequence). The length of the CDR3 is 13 residues. The V and J ends lost 5 bases and 0 bases respectively, with 7 bases between them. This chain's CDR3 is CASSHRDQETQYF. As DNA, the CDR3 is TGTGCCAGCAGCCACAGGGACCAAGAGACCCAGTACTTC.

The gene calls are TRBV19 and TRBJ2-1; 9 bases line up with TRBD2. The V segment lost 5 bases and the J segment 7 bases; nucleotides outside the gene matches: 9. The CDR3 is 15 amino acids. Germline CDR1 is LNHDA and CDR2 is SQIVND (reference sequence). This chain's CDR3 is CASSLPGTSINEQFF. CDR3 nucleotides: TGTGCCAGTAGTCTACCCGGGACTAGCATTAATGAGCAGTTCTTC.

The gene calls are TRBV25-1 and TRBJ2-3, with 7 bases identical to TRBD1. The CDR3 sequence is 14 residues long. V shed 7 bases, J shed 0 bases, and the junction held 4 bases outside the gene matches. Germline loops: CDR1 MGHDK, CDR2 SYGVNS. Here the CDR3 DNA reads TGTGCCAGCACCGGGACAGTGAGCACAGATACGCAGTATTTT. Translating it yields CASTGTVSTDTQYF. Using reference TRBV25-1 and TRBJ2-3 for the parts outside the CDR3, the full variable domain is EADIYQTPRYLVIGTGKKITLECSQTMGHDKMYWYQQDPGMELHLIHYSYGVNSTEKGDLSSESTVSRIRTEHFPLTLESARPSHTSQYLCASTGTVSTDTQYFGPGTRLTVL.

The rearrangement links TRBV19 to TRBJ2-6, with 7 bases aligning to TRBD1. The V gene's germline CDR1 is LNHDA and CDR2 SQIVND (reference sequence). V lost 5 bases, J lost 0 bases, and 10 bases stayed unmatched. CDR3 size: 18 residues. The DNA of the CDR3 is TGTGCCAGTAGTCCTTTAAACAGGGGCAACTCTGGGGCCAACGTCCTGACTTTC. It codes for CASSPLNRGNSGANVLTF.

The rearrangement uses TRBV2 and TRBJ2-4; TRBD2 agrees at 12 bases. Trimming removed 10 bases from V and 4 bases from J; junction bases left unmatched: 5. This CDR3 is built from 14 residues. CDR1 is SNHLY and CDR2 is FYNNEI in the germline V gene. CDR3 sequence: CATRGLAGKNIQYF. The CDR3 DNA follows: TGTGCCACCAGAGGACTAGCGGGGAAAAACATTCAGTACTTC. The entire variable domain, with the rest obtained from reference TRBV2 and TRBJ2-4, is as follows: EPEVTQTPSHQVTQMGQEVILRCVPISNHLYFYWYRQILGQKVEFLVSFYNNEISEKSEIFDDQFSVERPDGSNFTLKIRSTKLEDSAMYFCATRGLAGKNIQYFGAGTRLSVL.